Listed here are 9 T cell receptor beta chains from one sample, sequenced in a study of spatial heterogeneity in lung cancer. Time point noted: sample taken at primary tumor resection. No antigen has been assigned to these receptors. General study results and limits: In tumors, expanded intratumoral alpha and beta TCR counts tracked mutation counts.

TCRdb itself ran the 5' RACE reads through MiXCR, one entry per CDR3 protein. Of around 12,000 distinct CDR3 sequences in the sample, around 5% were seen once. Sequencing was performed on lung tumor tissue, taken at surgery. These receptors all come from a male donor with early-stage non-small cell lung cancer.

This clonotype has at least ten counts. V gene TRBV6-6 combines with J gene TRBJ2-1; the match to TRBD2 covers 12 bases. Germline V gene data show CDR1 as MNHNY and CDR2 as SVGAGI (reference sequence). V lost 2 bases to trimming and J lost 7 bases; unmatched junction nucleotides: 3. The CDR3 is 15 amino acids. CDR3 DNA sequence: TGTGCCAGCAGTTACGGACTAGCGGGAACTAATGAGCAGTTCTTC. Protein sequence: CASSYGLAGTNEQFF.

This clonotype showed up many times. CDR3 DNA sequence: TGTGCCAGCAGCTTAGGGGGAGGGCCGAATGAGCAGTTCTTC. Its protein product is CASSLGGGPNEQFF. This chain uses TRBV7-2 with TRBJ2-1, with 7 bases fitting TRBD2. J lost 7 bases, V lost 1 base, and 4 bases had no gene match. The CDR3 covers 14 residues. CDR1 and CDR2 (germline): SGHTA, FQGNSA. The variable domain in full, with the rest retrieved from reference TRBV7-2 and TRBJ2-1, is GAGVSQSPSNKVTEKGKDVELRCDPISGHTALYWYRQSLGQGLEFLIYFQGNSAPDKSGLPSDRFSAERTGGSVSTLTIQRTQQEDSAVYLCASSLGGGPNEQFFGPGTRLTVL.

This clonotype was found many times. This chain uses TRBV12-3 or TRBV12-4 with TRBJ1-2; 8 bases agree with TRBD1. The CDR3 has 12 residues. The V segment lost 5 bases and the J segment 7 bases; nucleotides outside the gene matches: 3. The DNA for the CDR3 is TGTGCCAGCAGTACAGGGGGATTTGGCTACACCTTC. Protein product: CASSTGGFGYTF.

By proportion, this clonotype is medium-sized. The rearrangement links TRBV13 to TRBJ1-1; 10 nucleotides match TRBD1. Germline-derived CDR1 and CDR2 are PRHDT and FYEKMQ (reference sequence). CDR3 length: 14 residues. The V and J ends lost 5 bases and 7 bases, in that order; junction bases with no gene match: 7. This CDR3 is CASSTGQGEIEAFF. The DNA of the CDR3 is TGTGCCAGCAGCACCGGACAGGGGGAAATTGAAGCTTTCTTT.

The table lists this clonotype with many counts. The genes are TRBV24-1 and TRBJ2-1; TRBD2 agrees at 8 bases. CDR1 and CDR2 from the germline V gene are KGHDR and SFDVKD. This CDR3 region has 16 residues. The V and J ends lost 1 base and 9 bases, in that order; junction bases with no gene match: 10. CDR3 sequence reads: CATSDLKAGEYGEQFF. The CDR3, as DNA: TGTGCCACCAGTGATTTAAAAGCGGGAGAGTACGGTGAGCAGTTCTTC.

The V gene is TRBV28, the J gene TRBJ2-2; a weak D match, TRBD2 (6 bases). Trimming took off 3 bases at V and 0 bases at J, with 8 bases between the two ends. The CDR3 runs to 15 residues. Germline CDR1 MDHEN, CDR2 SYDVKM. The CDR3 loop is CASSFGGANTGELFF. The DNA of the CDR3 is TGTGCCAGCAGTTTCGGGGGTGCGAACACCGGGGAGCTGTTTTTT.

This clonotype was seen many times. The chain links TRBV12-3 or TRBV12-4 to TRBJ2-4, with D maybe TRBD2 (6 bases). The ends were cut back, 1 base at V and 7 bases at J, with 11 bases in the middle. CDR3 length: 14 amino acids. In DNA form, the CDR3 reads TGTGCCAGCAGTTTAGACGGTGGGAGGAACATTCAGTACTTC. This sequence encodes CASSLDGGRNIQYF.

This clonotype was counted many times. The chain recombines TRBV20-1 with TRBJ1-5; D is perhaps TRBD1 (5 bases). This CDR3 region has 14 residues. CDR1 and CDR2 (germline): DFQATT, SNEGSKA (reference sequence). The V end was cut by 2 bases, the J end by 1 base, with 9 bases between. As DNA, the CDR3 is TGCAGTGCTAGAAAAGGGACGAGCAATCAGCCCCAGCATTTT. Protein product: CSARKGTSNQPQHF.

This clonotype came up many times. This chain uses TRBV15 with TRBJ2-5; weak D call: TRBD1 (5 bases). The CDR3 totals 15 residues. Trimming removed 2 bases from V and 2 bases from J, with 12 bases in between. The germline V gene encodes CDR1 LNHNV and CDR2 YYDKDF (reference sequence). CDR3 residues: CATSRFGAEQETQYF. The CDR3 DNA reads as TGTGCCACCAGCAGATTTGGGGCCGAGCAAGAGACCCAGTACTTC.